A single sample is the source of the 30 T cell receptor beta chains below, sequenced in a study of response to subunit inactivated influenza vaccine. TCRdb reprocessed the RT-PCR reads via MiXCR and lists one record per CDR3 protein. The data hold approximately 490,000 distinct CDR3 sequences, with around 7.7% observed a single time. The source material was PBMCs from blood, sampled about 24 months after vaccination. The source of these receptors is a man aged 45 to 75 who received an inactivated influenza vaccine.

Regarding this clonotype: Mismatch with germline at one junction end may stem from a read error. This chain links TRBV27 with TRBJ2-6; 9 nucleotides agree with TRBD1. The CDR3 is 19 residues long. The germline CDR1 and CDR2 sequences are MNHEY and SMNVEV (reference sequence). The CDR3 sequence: CASSFFPGQGLAGANVLTF. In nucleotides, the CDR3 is TGTGCCAGCAGTTTTTTTCCAGGACAGGGGCTGGCTGGGGCCAATGTCCTGACTTTC. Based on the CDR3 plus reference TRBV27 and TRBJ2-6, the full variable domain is EAQVTQNPRYLITVTGKKLTVTCSQNMNHEYMSWYRQDPGLGLRQIYYSMNVEVTDKGDVPEGYKVSRKEKRNFPLILESPSPNQTSLYFCASSFFPGQGLAGANVLTFGAGSRLTVL.

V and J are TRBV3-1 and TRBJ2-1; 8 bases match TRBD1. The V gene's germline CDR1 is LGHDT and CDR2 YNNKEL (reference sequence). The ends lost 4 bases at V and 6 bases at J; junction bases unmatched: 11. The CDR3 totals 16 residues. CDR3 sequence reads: CASSLRTGSKGNEQFF. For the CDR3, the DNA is TGTGCCAGCAGCCTCCGGACAGGGAGTAAAGGCAATGAGCAGTTCTTC.

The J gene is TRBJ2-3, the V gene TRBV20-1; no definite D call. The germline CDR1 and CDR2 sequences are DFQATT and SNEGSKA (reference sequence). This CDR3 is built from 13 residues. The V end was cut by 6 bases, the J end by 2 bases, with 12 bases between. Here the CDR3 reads CSAPGPVTDTQYF. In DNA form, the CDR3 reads TGCAGTGCCCCTGGACCGGTCACAGATACGCAGTATTTT.

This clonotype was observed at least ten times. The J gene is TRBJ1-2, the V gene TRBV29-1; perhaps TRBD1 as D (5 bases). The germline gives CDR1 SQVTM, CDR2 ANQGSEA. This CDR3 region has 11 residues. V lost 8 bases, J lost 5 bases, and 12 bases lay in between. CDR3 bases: TGCAGCACTTACGGGGCTTATGGCTACACCTTC. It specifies CSTYGAYGYTF.

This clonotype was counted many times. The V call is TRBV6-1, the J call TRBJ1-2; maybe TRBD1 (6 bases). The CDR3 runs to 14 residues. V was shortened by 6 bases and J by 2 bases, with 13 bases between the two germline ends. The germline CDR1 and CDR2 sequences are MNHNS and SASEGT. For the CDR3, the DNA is TGTGCCAGCAGAACCCCCAGGGGAAACTATGGCTACACCTTC. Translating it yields CASRTPRGNYGYTF.

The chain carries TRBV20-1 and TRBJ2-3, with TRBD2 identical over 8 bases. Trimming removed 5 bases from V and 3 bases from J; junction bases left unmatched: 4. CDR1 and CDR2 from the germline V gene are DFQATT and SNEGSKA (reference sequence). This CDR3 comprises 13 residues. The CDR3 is CSARSGRTDTQYF. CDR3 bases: TGCAGTGCTCGAAGCGGGAGAACAGATACGCAGTATTTT.

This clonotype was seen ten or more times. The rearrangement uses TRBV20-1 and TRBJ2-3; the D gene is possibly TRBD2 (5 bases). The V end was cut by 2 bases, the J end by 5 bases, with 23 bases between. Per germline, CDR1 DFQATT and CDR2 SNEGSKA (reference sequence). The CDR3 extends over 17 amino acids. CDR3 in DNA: TGCAGTGCTAGACGAGTGAGCGCCGGGATGTGGGGAGATACGCAGTATTTT. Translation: CSARRVSAGMWGDTQYF.

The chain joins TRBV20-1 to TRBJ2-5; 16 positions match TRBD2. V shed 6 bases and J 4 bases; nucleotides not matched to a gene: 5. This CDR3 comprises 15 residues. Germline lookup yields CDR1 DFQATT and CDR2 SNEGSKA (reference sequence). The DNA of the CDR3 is TGCAGTGCCAAGGGACTAGCGGGGGGGCGAGAGACCCAGTACTTC. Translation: CSAKGLAGGRETQYF.

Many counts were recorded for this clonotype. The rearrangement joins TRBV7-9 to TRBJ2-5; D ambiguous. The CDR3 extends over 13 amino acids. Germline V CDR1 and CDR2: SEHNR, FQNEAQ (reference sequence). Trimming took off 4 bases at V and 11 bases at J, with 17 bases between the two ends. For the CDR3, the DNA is TGTGCCAGCAGCTCCTCCCGGACCCTAAATCAGTACTTC. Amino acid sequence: CASSSSRTLNQYF.

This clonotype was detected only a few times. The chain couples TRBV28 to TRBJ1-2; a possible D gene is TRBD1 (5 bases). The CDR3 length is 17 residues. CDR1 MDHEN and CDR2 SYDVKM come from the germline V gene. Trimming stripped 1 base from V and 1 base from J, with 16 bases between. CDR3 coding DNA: TGTGCCAGCAGTTTATCCCGCACGGGGGTGGGTAACTATGGCTACACCTTC. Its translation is CASSLSRTGVGNYGYTF.

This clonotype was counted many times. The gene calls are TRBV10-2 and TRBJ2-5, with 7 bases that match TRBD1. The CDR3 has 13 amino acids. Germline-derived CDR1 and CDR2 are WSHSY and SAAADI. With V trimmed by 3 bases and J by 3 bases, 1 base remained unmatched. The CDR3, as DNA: TGCGCCAGCAGTGAACAGGGGAAAGAGACCCAGTACTTC. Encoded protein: CASSEQGKETQYF.

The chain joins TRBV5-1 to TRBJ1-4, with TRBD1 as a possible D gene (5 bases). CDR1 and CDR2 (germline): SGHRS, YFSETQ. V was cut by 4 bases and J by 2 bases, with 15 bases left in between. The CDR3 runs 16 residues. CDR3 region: CASSQKTGSTNEKLFF. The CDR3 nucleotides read TGCGCCAGCAGCCAAAAAACAGGAAGCACTAATGAAAAACTGTTTTTT.

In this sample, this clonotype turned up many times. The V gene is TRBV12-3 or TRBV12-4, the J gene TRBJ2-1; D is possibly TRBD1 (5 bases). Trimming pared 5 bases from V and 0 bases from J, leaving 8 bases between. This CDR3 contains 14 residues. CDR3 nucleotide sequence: TGTGCCAGCAGTACGCAGGGCTCCTACAATGAGCAGTTCTTC. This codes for CASSTQGSYNEQFF.

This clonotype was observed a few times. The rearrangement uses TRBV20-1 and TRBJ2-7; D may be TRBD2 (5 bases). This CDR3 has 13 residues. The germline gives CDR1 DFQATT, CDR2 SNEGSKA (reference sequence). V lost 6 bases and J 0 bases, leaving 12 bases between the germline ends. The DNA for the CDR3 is TGCAGTGCCACGGCTGGGAGCTCCTACGAGCAGTACTTC. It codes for CSATAGSSYEQYF.

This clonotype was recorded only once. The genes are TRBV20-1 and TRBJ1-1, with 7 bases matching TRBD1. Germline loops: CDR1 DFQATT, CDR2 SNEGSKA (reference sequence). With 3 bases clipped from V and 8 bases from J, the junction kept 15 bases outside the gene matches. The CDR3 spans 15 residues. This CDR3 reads CSASVLGQSALEAFF. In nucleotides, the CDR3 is TGCAGTGCTAGTGTCTTGGGACAGTCAGCCCTGGAAGCTTTCTTT.

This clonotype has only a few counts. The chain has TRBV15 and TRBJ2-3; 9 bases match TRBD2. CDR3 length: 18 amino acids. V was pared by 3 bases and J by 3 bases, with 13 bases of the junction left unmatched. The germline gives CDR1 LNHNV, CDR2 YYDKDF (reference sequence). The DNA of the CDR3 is TGTGCCACCAGCAGGGGACTGATGGCTAGCGGGACAACAGATACGCAGTATTTT. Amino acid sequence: CATSRGLMASGTTDTQYF.

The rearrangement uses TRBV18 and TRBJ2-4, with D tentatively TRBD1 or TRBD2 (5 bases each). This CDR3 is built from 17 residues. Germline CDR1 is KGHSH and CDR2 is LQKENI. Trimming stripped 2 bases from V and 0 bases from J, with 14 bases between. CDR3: CASSPEGPSGAKNIQYF. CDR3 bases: TGTGCCAGCTCACCAGAGGGACCTTCAGGAGCCAAAAACATTCAGTACTTC.

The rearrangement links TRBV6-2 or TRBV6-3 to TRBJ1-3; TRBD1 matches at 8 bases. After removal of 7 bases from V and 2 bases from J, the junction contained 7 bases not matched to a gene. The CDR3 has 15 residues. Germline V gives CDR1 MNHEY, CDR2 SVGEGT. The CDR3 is CASTEPTGAGNTIYF. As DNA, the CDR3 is TGTGCCAGCACCGAACCGACAGGGGCTGGAAACACCATATATTTT.

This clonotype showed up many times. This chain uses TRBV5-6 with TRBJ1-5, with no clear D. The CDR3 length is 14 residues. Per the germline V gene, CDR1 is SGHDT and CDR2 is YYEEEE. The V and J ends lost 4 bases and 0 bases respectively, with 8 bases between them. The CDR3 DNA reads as TGTGCCAGCAGCCCCGGAGGTAGCAATCAGCCCCAGCATTTT. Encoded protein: CASSPGGSNQPQHF.

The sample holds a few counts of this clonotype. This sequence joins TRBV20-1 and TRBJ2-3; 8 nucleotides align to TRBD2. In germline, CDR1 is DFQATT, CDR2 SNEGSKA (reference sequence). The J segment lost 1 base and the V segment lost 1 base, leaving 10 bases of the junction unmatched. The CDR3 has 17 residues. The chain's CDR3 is CSARGPSGRGGTDTQYF. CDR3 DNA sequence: TGCAGTGCTAGAGGCCCCAGCGGGAGAGGCGGCACAGATACGCAGTATTTT.

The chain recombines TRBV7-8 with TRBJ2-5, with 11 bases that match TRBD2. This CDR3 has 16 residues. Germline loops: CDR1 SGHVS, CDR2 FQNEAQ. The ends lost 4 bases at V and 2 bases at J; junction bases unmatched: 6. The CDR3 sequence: CASSSRLAGIQETQYF. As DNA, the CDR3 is TGTGCCAGCAGCTCAAGACTAGCGGGGATTCAAGAGACCCAGTACTTC.

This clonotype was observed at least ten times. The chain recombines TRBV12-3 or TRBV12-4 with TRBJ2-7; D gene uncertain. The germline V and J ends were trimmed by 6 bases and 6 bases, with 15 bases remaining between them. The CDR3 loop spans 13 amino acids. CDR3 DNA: TGTGCCAGCAGCCAACAGTACCGTCCCGAGCAGTACTTC. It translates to CASSQQYRPEQYF.

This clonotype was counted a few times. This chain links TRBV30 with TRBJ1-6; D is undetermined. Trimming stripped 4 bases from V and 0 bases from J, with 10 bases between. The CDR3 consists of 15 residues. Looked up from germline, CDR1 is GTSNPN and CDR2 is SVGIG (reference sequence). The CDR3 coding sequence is TGTGCCTGGACCCCCGGCGGCTCCTATAATTCACCCCTCCACTTT. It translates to CAWTPGGSYNSPLHF.

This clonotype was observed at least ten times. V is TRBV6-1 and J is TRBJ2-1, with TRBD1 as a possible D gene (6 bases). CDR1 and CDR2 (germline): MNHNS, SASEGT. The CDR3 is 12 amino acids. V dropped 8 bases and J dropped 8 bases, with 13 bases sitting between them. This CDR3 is CASLDRNYEQFF. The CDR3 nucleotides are TGTGCCAGCTTGGACAGAAACTATGAGCAGTTCTTC.

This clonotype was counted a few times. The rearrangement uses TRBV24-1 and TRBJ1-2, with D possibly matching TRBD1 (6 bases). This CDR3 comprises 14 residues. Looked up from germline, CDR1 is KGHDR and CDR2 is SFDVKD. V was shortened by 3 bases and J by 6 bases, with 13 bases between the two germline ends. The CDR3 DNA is TGTGCCACCAGTGATGACGGGACATTCGATGGCTACACCTTC. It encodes CATSDDGTFDGYTF.

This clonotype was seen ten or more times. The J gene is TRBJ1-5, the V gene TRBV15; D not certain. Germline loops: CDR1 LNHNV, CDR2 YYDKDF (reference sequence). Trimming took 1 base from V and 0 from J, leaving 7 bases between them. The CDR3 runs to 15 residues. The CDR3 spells CATSRGKGSNQPQHF. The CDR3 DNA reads TGTGCCACCAGCAGAGGGAAGGGTAGCAATCAGCCCCAGCATTTT.

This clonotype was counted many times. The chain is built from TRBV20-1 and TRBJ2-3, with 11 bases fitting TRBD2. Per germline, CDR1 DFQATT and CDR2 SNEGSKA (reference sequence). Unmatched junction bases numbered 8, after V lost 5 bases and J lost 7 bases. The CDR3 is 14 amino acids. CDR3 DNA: TGCAGTGCTTCCGATAGCGGGGGGGCATATACGCAGTATTTT. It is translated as CSASDSGGAYTQYF.

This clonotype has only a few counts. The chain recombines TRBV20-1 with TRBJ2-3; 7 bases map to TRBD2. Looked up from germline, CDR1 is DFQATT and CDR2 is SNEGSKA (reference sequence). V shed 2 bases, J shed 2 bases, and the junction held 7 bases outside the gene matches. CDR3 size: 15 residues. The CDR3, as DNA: TGCAGTGCTAGACTACCGGGGAGGGCCACAGATACGCAGTATTTT. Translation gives CSARLPGRATDTQYF.

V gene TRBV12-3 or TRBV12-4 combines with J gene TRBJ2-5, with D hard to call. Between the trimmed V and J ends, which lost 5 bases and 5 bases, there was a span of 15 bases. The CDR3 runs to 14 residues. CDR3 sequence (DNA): TGTGCCAGCAGTCAAAAGGCAAAGGGCGAGACCCAGTACTTC. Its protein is CASSQKAKGETQYF.

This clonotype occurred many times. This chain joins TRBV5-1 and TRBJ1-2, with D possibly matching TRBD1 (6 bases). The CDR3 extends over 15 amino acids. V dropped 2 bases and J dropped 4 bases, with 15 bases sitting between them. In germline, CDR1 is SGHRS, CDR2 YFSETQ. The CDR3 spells CASSFESRGTYGYTF. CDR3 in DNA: TGCGCCAGCAGCTTTGAGTCCAGGGGCACCTATGGCTACACCTTC. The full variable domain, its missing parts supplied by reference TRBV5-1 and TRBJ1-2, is KAGVTQTPRYLIKTRGQQVTLSCSPISGHRSVSWYQQTPGQGLQFLFEYFSETQRNKGNFPGRFSGRQFSNSRSEMNVSTLELGDSALYLCASSFESRGTYGYTFGSGTRLTVV.